What follows are 23 T cell receptor beta chains derived from one specimen sequenced in a study of cytomegalovirus exposure and HLA in healthy donors (dated 2017 in TCRdb). The library was built by means of the immunoSEQ multiplex PCR assay. For the multiplex PCR, a mixture combining 60 forward primers for TCR Vbeta segments and 13 reverse primers for TCR Jbeta segments was used. TCRdb re-hosts the immuneACCESS table, in-frame sequences only. Its copies lack some clones; in the studies checked, an unresolved V gene accounts for under half of them, and the cause for the rest is not known. This sample comprises over 100,000 clones, just under 70% of them detected only once. 5.4% of the sample belongs to the ten largest clones. The specimen sequenced was PBMCs. These receptors originate from a woman in her 70s in good health and CMV-seropositive.

This sequence joins TRBV30 and TRBJ1-1, with D uncertain. This CDR3 region has 13 residues. Trimming cost V 3 bases and J 11 bases, with 19 bases left between them. Germline-derived CDR1 and CDR2 are GTSNPN and SVGIG (reference sequence). CDR3 sequence (DNA): TGTGCCTGGAGGGGAGCCCTCGTTGGAGAGGCTTTCTTT. Its protein is CAWRGALVGEAFF. Using reference TRBV30 and TRBJ1-1 for the parts outside the CDR3, the full variable domain is SQTIHQWPATLVQPVGSPLSLECTVEGTSNPNLYWYRQAAGRGLQLLFYSVGIGQISSEVPQNLSASRPQDRQFILSSKKLLLSDSGFYLCAWRGALVGEAFFGQGTRLTVV.

The V and J genes are TRBV7-9 and TRBJ1-5; D is possibly TRBD1 (5 bases). The CDR3 extends over 15 amino acids. The germline V gene encodes CDR1 SEHNR and CDR2 FQNEAQ (reference sequence). V lost 3 bases to trimming and J lost 7 bases, with 16 bases between them. The CDR3 loop reads CASSLGLQGRQPQHF. In nucleotides, the CDR3 is TGTGCCAGCAGCTTGGGTTTGCAGGGAAGACAGCCCCAGCATTTT.

The V call is TRBV11-2, the J call TRBJ1-6; D is ambiguous. CDR1 is SGHAT and CDR2 is FQNNGV in the germline V gene. The V and J ends lost 6 bases and 10 bases respectively, with 19 bases between them. The CDR3 loop spans 15 amino acids. CDR3 nucleotide sequence: TGTGCCAGCAGTTTCCTCCCCCGGGTTGGGTCACCCCTCCACTTT. It encodes CASSFLPRVGSPLHF.

V gene TRBV30 combines with J gene TRBJ1-2; D gene unclear. Germline values: CDR1 GTSNPN, CDR2 SVGIG (reference sequence). This CDR3 has 10 residues. Trimming stripped 4 bases from V and 13 bases from J, with 13 bases between. CDR3 loop: CAWNVVHSTF. The CDR3 DNA reads TGTGCCTGGAACGTGGTGCATAGCACCTTC.

V and J are TRBV6-5 and TRBJ2-3; D is perhaps TRBD2 (6 bases). V was pared by 6 bases and J by 6 bases, with 16 bases between. Germline V CDR1 and CDR2: MNHEY, SVGAGI. The CDR3 is 14 amino acids. The CDR3 bases are TGTGCCAGCAGAATAACTAGCCAAGCGGATACGCAGTATTTT. It codes for CASRITSQADTQYF.

The CDR3 sequence: CAGENPPGRGDTEAFF. CDR3 nucleotide sequence: TGTGCCGGAGAAAACCCACCGGGGAGGGGAGACACTGAAGCTTTCTTT. The V gene is TRBV6-6, the J gene TRBJ1-1; D may be TRBD1 (5 bases). This CDR3 contains 16 residues. The germline CDR1 and CDR2 sequences are MNHNY and SVGAGI (reference sequence). Trimming shortened V by 11 bases and J by 3 bases, and 25 bases separated the two germline ends.

This clone has a handful of counts. CDR3 nucleotides: TGTGCCAGCAGTCCAGGGGGCGAGGGAAATGAAAAACTGTTTTTT. Its protein is CASSPGGEGNEKLFF. The chain uses TRBV4-2 and TRBJ1-4, with 8 bases lining up with TRBD1. The junction had 8 bases not matched to a gene; V was cut back by 6 bases and J by 5 bases. The CDR3 is 15 amino acids. Looked up from germline, CDR1 is LGHNA and CDR2 is YNFKEQ.

V and J are TRBV2 and TRBJ2-5; 8 bases align to TRBD2. Trimming cost V 2 bases and J 7 bases; bases outside gene matches: 3. The CDR3 totals 13 residues. Germline V gene lookup returns CDR1 SNHLY and CDR2 FYNNEI. In nucleotides, the CDR3 is TGTGCCAGCAGTGAAACTAGCGGTCGGACCCAGTACTTC. As protein: CASSETSGRTQYF. Drawing the rest from reference TRBV2 and TRBJ2-5, the complete variable domain is EPEVTQTPSHQVTQMGQEVILRCVPISNHLYFYWYRQILGQKVEFLVSFYNNEISEKSEIFDDQFSVERPDGSNFTLKIRSTKLEDSAMYFCASSETSGRTQYFGPGTRLLVL.

V is TRBV4-3 and J is TRBJ2-1; maybe TRBD1 (7 bases). The length of the CDR3 is 15 residues. V lost 2 bases and J lost 5, with 13 bases in between. Germline assignment: CDR1 LGHNA and CDR2 YSLEER. The CDR3 sequence: CASSQPPRGDNEQFF. The CDR3 nucleotides read TGCGCCAGCAGCCAACCTCCCAGGGGGGACAATGAGCAGTTCTTC.

This clone has more than one count but fewer than ten. The gene calls are TRBV7-3 and TRBJ2-2; tentative D call: TRBD1 (5 bases). This CDR3 is 12 amino acids long. Trimming took off 3 bases at V and 7 bases at J, with 6 bases between the two ends. Germline V CDR1 and CDR2: SGHTA, FQGTGA. CDR3 sequence: CASSFQGGELFF. CDR3 DNA: TGTGCCAGCAGCTTTCAGGGCGGGGAGCTGTTTTTT.

The V and J genes are TRBV27 and TRBJ1-2; 9 positions agree with TRBD1. Germline V gene data show CDR1 as MNHEY and CDR2 as SMNVEV (reference sequence). The CDR3 is 13 amino acids. J gave up 3 bases and V 5 bases, and 1 base lay outside the gene matches. The CDR3 spells CASSRTGDYGYTF. DNA of the CDR3: TGTGCCAGCAGTAGGACAGGGGACTATGGCTACACCTTC.

The chain uses TRBV7-9 and TRBJ1-6; D perhaps matches TRBD1 (6 bases). The CDR3 is 17 amino acids. The germline V gene encodes CDR1 SEHNR and CDR2 FQNEAQ (reference sequence). Between the trimmed V and J ends, which lost 2 bases and 10 bases, there was a span of 21 bases. The CDR3 sequence: CASSLSKGGLRNSPLHF. In nucleotides, the CDR3 is TGTGCCAGCAGCTTATCCAAAGGGGGATTGAGGAACTCACCCCTCCACTTT.

This chain joins TRBV4-1 and TRBJ2-7, with 12 bases matching TRBD2. Germline V gene lookup returns CDR1 MGHRA and CDR2 YSYEKL. V lost 3 bases to trimming and J lost 0 bases; unmatched junction nucleotides: 6. This CDR3 has 17 residues. CDR3 loop: CASSQVLAGGLSYEQYF. Here the CDR3 DNA reads TGCGCCAGCAGCCAGGTACTAGCGGGGGGACTCTCCTACGAGCAGTACTTC.

This chain uses TRBV5-1 with TRBJ2-5; 11 nucleotides match TRBD1. V was clipped by 1 base and J by 4 bases; unmatched bases: 3. Germline CDR1 is SGHRS and CDR2 is YFSETQ. The CDR3 is 15 amino acids. The CDR3 protein is CASSLRTGGGETQYF. The CDR3 nucleotides read TGCGCCAGCAGCTTGAGGACAGGGGGCGGAGAGACCCAGTACTTC.

The sample holds a few counts of this clone. The genes are TRBV5-5 and TRBJ1-1; possible D gene TRBD1, 5 bases. Trimming pared 0 bases from V and 1 base from J, leaving 7 bases between. The CDR3 extends over 14 amino acids. Germline V gives CDR1 SGHKS, CDR2 YYEKEE (reference sequence). CDR3 DNA: TGTGCCAGCAGCTTGGCGACAGCGAACACTGAAGCTTTCTTT. Translating it yields CASSLATANTEAFF.

The rearrangement links TRBV6-1 to TRBJ1-1, with D possibly matching TRBD1 (5 bases). CDR3 size: 14 residues. Trimming stripped 1 base from V and 7 bases from J, with 13 bases between. Per the germline V gene, CDR1 is MNHNS and CDR2 is SASEGT. The CDR3, as DNA: TGTGCCAGCAGTGAAGTTTCAGGGTCGGATGAAGCTTTCTTT. Amino acids: CASSEVSGSDEAFF.

Note on this clone: One end of the junction does not line up with germline, which may come from a read error. CDR3 protein: CASREGVRPGELFF. In nucleotides, the CDR3 is TGTGCCAGCAGAGAAGGGGTCAGGCCCGGGGAGCTGTTTTTT. The genes are TRBV2 and TRBJ2-2, with D possibly being TRBD1 (5 bases). From germline, CDR1 is SNHLY and CDR2 FYNNEI. The CDR3 has 14 amino acids.

This chain connects TRBV7-8 to TRBJ2-1; 8 bases match TRBD1. J lost 2 bases, V lost 1 base, and 4 bases had no gene match. The germline V gene has CDR1 SGHVS and CDR2 FQNEAQ. The CDR3 is 16 amino acids. The CDR3 reads CASSLGGRGPYNEQFF. The CDR3 coding sequence is TGTGCCAGCAGCTTAGGAGGCAGGGGGCCCTACAATGAGCAGTTCTTC.

The V and J genes are TRBV6-5 and TRBJ1-5; D is perhaps TRBD1 (6 bases). The germline V gene encodes CDR1 MNHEY and CDR2 SVGAGI. This CDR3 spans 15 amino acids. Deletions cut 4 bases from V and 1 base from J, with 11 bases between. CDR3 loop: CASSSGTKSNQPQHF. For the CDR3, the DNA is TGTGCCAGCAGTTCCGGGACAAAGAGCAATCAGCCCCAGCATTTT.

This chain links TRBV4-1 with TRBJ2-7; possibly TRBD2 for D (7 bases). This CDR3 region has 16 residues. Germline lookup yields CDR1 MGHRA and CDR2 YSYEKL. The V end lost 1 base, the J end lost 9 bases, and 22 bases lay between the germline ends. CDR3 coding DNA: TGCGCCAGCAGCCAAGTAGTTTTGAGGGGGGGACTGGGGCAGTACTTC. Encoded protein: CASSQVVLRGGLGQYF.

The chain carries TRBV4-3 and TRBJ1-5; a weak D match, TRBD1 (5 bases). The germline V gene encodes CDR1 LGHNA and CDR2 YSLEER. The CDR3 consists of 15 residues. Trimming pared 1 base from V and 5 bases from J, leaving 12 bases between. The CDR3 DNA reads as TGCGCCAGCAGCCAAGTTGCGGGGGATTATCAGCCCCAGCATTTT. It translates to CASSQVAGDYQPQHF.

This chain uses TRBV27 with TRBJ1-5, with D uncertain. The V and J ends lost 0 bases and 0 bases respectively, with 15 bases between them. The CDR3 is 18 residues long. Germline loops: CDR1 MNHEY, CDR2 SMNVEV (reference sequence). CDR3: CASSLSASGRNSNQPQHF. The CDR3 DNA is TGTGCCAGCAGTTTATCAGCGAGTGGTCGTAATAGCAATCAGCCCCAGCATTTT.

The CDR3, as DNA: TGTGCCAGCAGCTTGGCGGGCGGGGGCAACGACGAGCAGTACTTC. This sequence encodes CASSLAGGGNDEQYF. This rearrangement joins TRBV5-6 to TRBJ2-7; maybe TRBD2 (7 bases). The CDR3 runs to 15 residues. Trimming shortened V by 0 bases and J by 5 bases, and 15 bases separated the two germline ends. Germline CDR1 SGHDT, CDR2 YYEEEE.